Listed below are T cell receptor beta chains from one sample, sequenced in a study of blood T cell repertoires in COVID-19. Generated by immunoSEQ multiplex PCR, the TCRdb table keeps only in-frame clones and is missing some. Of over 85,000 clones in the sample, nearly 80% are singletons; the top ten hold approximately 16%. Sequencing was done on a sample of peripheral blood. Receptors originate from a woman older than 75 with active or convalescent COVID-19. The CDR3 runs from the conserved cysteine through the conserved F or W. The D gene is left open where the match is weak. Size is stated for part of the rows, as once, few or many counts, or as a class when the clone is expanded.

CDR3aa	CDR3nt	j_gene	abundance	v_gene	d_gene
CVSRADRGRLFF	TGTGTCAGCAGGGCGGACAGGGGTAGACTGTTTTTT	TRBJ1-4	NA	TRBV12-3/TRBV12-4	TRBD1
CSVETGKRETQYF	TGCAGCGTGGAGACAGGGAAGAGAGAGACCCAGTACTTC	TRBJ2-5	NA	TRBV29-1	TRBD1
CASSLTSSGHYEQYF	TGTGCCAGCAGTCTTACTAGCAGTGGCCACTACGAGCAGTACTTC	TRBJ2-7	NA	TRBV7-2	NA
CASSFGTGSSQPQHF	TGTGCCAGCAGTTTCGGGACAGGGAGTTCTCAGCCCCAGCATTTT	TRBJ1-5	once	TRBV28	TRBD1
CASSELRSTYNEQFF	TGTGCCAGCAGTGAACTCCGGTCCACCTACAATGAGCAGTTCTTC	TRBJ2-1	NA	TRBV6-1	NA
CATSREGGENQPQHF	TGTGCCACCAGCAGAGAGGGGGGGGAAAATCAGCCCCAGCATTTT	TRBJ1-5	once	TRBV15	NA
CASSFRTGGHEQYF	TGTGCCAGCAGCTTCCGGACAGGGGGCCACGAGCAGTACTTC	TRBJ2-7	NA	TRBV4-2	TRBD1
CASSQVWAIYGYTF	TGCGCCAGCAGCCAAGTTTGGGCGATCTATGGCTACACCTTC	TRBJ1-2	few	TRBV4-1	NA
CASSRGPTKGYEQYF	TGTGCCAGCAGTCGCGGGCCGACGAAGGGTTACGAGCAGTACTTC	TRBJ2-7	NA	TRBV27	NA
CATSRSLGGNQPQHF	TGTGCCACCAGCAGGAGTCTAGGGGGCAATCAGCCCCAGCATTTT	TRBJ1-5	NA	TRBV15	NA
CASSTQQGKETQYF	TGTGCCAGTAGTACCCAACAGGGAAAAGAGACCCAGTACTTC	TRBJ2-5	NA	TRBV19	NA
CASSLVWGEETQYF	TGTGCCAGCAGCTTAGTCTGGGGAGAAGAGACCCAGTACTTC	TRBJ2-5	NA	TRBV7-2	NA
CASSSQGAEGYEQYF	TGCGCCAGCAGCTCTCAGGGGGCGGAGGGCTACGAGCAGTACTTC	TRBJ2-7	few	TRBV5-1	TRBD1
CASSADATRGNTIYF	TGTGCCAGCAGCGCCGACGCTACTAGAGGAAACACCATATATTTT	TRBJ1-3	NA	TRBV4-2	NA
CASSDIGGNSPLHF	TGTGCCAGCAGTGACATAGGGGGTAATTCACCCCTCCACTTT	TRBJ1-6	NA	TRBV6-4	NA
CASSWGRETQYF	TGCGCCAGCAGCTGGGGGAGGGAGACCCAGTACTTC	TRBJ2-5	NA	TRBV5-1	NA
CASSSDRTGGYTF	TGTGCCAGCAGCTCCGACAGGACCGGCGGCTACACCTTC	TRBJ1-2	NA	TRBV12-3/TRBV12-4	NA
CASSQAIGQSYEQYF	TGTGCCAGCAGCCAAGCCATAGGACAGTCCTACGAGCAGTACTTC	TRBJ2-7	once	TRBV14	NA
CASSAGLVRGSDTQYF	TGTGCCAGCAGTGCCGGACTCGTGCGAGGATCAGATACGCAGTATTTT	TRBJ2-3	NA	TRBV6-1	NA
CASSLDPAGLGYGYTF	TGTGCCAGCAGTTTAGACCCCGCAGGGCTCGGCTATGGCTACACCTTC	TRBJ1-2	NA	TRBV27	NA
CATSEYRGSTQYF	TGTGCCACCAGTGAGTACAGGGGCAGTACGCAGTATTTT	TRBJ2-3	NA	TRBV24-1	TRBD1
CASSPRTGGAGRNTIYF	TGCGCCAGCAGCCCTAGGACGGGGGGCGCAGGAAGAAACACCATATATTTT	TRBJ1-3	NA	TRBV5-1	NA
CASVRSPGTGGATDTQYF	TGTGCTAGTGTTCGATCTCCCGGGACAGGGGGTGCCACAGATACGCAGTATTTT	TRBJ2-3	NA	TRBV12-5	TRBD1
CASSNYLAGSSYNEQFF	TGCGCCAGCAGCAACTATCTAGCGGGCAGCTCCTACAATGAGCAGTTCTTC	TRBJ2-1	NA	TRBV5-1	TRBD2
CASSPRQVVNTEAFF	TGTGCCAGCTCACCACGACAGGTGGTGAACACTGAAGCTTTCTTT	TRBJ1-1	NA	TRBV18	NA
CASSLKGAYEQYF	TGTGCCAGCAGCTTGAAAGGAGCCTACGAGCAGTACTTC	TRBJ2-7	NA	TRBV5-6	NA
CAWSPATGVTEAFF	TGTGCCTGGAGTCCCGCTACAGGGGTCACTGAAGCTTTCTTT	TRBJ1-1	NA	TRBV30	TRBD1
CASSYMGQGPYEQYF	TGTGCCAGCAGCTATATGGGACAGGGACCCTACGAGCAGTACTTC	TRBJ2-7	NA	TRBV11-2	TRBD1
CASSTRLDSNQPQHF	TGTGCCAGCAGTACAAGGCTAGATAGCAATCAGCCCCAGCATTTT	TRBJ1-5	NA	TRBV2	NA
CAWRRGWNEQFF	TGTGCCTGGAGAAGGGGGTGGAATGAGCAGTTCTTC	TRBJ2-1	NA	TRBV30	NA
CASSPPEDSKFF	TGTGCCAGCTCACCACCGGAGGACTCTAAGTTCTTC	TRBJ2-1	once	TRBV18	NA
CAISDFSLLRGRPNTEAFF	TGTGCCATCAGTGATTTTTCCCTCCTACGGGGGAGACCGAACACTGAAGCTTTCTTT	TRBJ1-1	NA	TRBV10-3	NA
CASSQRGLGNTIYF	TGCGCCAGCAGCCAACGCGGGTTAGGAAACACCATATATTTT	TRBJ1-3	NA	TRBV4-1	NA
CASGLAAIGYQETQYF	TGCGCCAGTGGACTAGCGGCAATAGGGTACCAAGAGACCCAGTACTTC	TRBJ2-5	NA	TRBV5-1	TRBD2
CASSEMSHPNEKLFF	TGTGCCAGCAGTGAGATGTCACATCCTAATGAAAAACTGTTTTTT	TRBJ1-4	few	TRBV6-1	NA
CASSSDRGRLAGNRYNEQFF	TGTGCCAGCAGCTCAGACAGGGGGAGACTAGCGGGAAACCGTTACAATGAGCAGTTCTTC	TRBJ2-1	NA	TRBV11-3	TRBD2
CASSSQDSFYEQYF	TGTGCCAGCAGCTCCCAGGACAGTTTCTACGAGCAGTACTTC	TRBJ2-7	NA	TRBV13	NA
CASSQRLADSSYEQYF	TGCGCCAGCAGCCAAAGACTAGCAGATAGCTCCTACGAGCAGTACTTC	TRBJ2-7	NA	TRBV5-1	TRBD2
CASSLGLAGGSTYNEQFF	TGCGCCAGCAGCTTGGGACTAGCGGGAGGATCAACCTACAATGAGCAGTTCTTC	TRBJ2-1	NA	TRBV5-1	TRBD2
CASSLSSRYNEQFF	TGTGCCAGCAGTTTATCGTCCCGCTACAATGAGCAGTTCTTC	TRBJ2-1	NA	TRBV27	NA
CASTLGAAGGALGYTF	TGTGCCAGCACTCTCGGTGCGGCAGGGGGTGCCTTGGGCTACACCTTC	TRBJ1-2	few	TRBV28	TRBD1
CASSPSGGGAGNTIYF	TGTGCCAGCTCACCCAGCGGTGGAGGGGCTGGAAACACCATATATTTT	TRBJ1-3	once	TRBV18	NA
CASSLGKGEDTEAFF	TGCGCCAGCAGCTTAGGTAAAGGGGAGGACACTGAAGCTTTCTTT	TRBJ1-1	NA	TRBV5-1	NA
CASSLGGSSNQPQHF	TGCGCCAGCAGCCTGGGGGGCAGTAGCAATCAGCCCCAGCATTTT	TRBJ1-5	NA	TRBV5-1	NA
CASALTSRTNTGELFF	TGTGCCAGCGCCCTAACTAGCAGGACGAACACCGGGGAGCTGTTTTTT	TRBJ2-2	NA	TRBV7-3	NA
CASSRQDRETQYF	TGCGCCAGCAGCAGACAGGATCGAGAGACCCAGTACTTC	TRBJ2-5	NA	TRBV5-1	NA
CASSGTGGFIQYF	TGTGCCAGCAGTGGGACAGGGGGGTTCATTCAGTACTTC	TRBJ2-4	NA	TRBV2	TRBD1
CAIRRDRTNYGYTF	TGTGCCATCAGGAGGGACAGAACTAACTATGGCTACACCTTC	TRBJ1-2	few	TRBV10-3	TRBD1
CARQGGYSNQPQHF	TGTGCCAGGCAGGGGGGTTATAGCAATCAGCCCCAGCATTTT	TRBJ1-5	NA	TRBV6-6	TRBD1
CASSLVGASVTQYF	TGTGCCAGCAGTTTAGTGGGGGCCTCTGTAACGCAGTATTTT	TRBJ2-3	NA	TRBV28	NA
CASSLGAGATETQYF	TGTGCCAGCAGCTTAGGAGCGGGAGCGACAGAGACCCAGTACTTC	TRBJ2-5	NA	TRBV7-2	TRBD2
CASSPTWGDRGYTF	TGTGCCAGCTCACCTACGTGGGGGGATAGAGGCTACACCTTC	TRBJ1-2	NA	TRBV18	NA
CASSELAGVRDEQFF	TGTGCCAGCAGCGAACTAGCGGGAGTTCGGGATGAGCAGTTCTTC	TRBJ2-1	NA	TRBV2	TRBD2
CASSLTGTSGRTSTDTQYF	TGTGCCAGCAGCTTAACTGGTACTAGCGGGAGGACTAGCACAGATACGCAGTATTTT	TRBJ2-3	NA	TRBV7-3	TRBD2
CASSPQTRDSQYF	TGCGCCAGCAGCCCCCAGACAAGAGATTCTCAGTACTTC	TRBJ2-5	NA	TRBV5-1	NA
CASSYYLVSSSGPYNEQFF	TGTGCCAGCAGTTACTACTTGGTCAGCTCTAGCGGTCCCTACAATGAGCAGTTCTTC	TRBJ2-1	NA	TRBV6-2/TRBV6-3	TRBD2
CASSLAGRGNSGNTIYF	TGTGCCAGCAGCTTAGCCGGCAGGGGGAATTCAGGAAACACCATATATTTT	TRBJ1-3	NA	TRBV7-8	TRBD1
CASSFPRGSSYEQYF	TGTGCCAGCAGCTTCCCGCGGGGTAGCTCCTACGAGCAGTACTTC	TRBJ2-7	NA	TRBV7-2	NA
CAIKPDRGEQPQHF	TGTGCCATCAAGCCCGACAGGGGGGAACAGCCCCAGCATTTT	TRBJ1-5	NA	TRBV10-3	TRBD1